This T cell receptor (beta chain) derives from a study of blood T cell repertoires in COVID-19. On the study more broadly: Specimens from acute and convalescent COVID-19 originated in the United States, Italy and Spain. PBMCs, B-cell-depleted T cells, or T cells provided the cDNA or gDNA that made up the material.

How the authors handled the data: For nucleated cells, counts were estimated from reference gene primer amplification. The method was immunoSEQ multiplex PCR; TCRdb's version includes in-frame clones alone and lacks a portion of them. That table is the source of V, J and clone size, and D and trimming were worked out from the DNA. The sample holds a few hundred thousand clones; roughly 85% are singletons and the top ten take approximately 7.9%. The CDR3 is 12 residues long. Germline values: CDR1 SNHLY, CDR2 FYNNEI. The ends were cut back, 4 bases at V and 5 bases at J, with 7 bases in the middle. V and J are TRBV2 and TRBJ2-3; D is unresolved. The sample was peripheral blood. The sequence was obtained from a human donor in a cohort sampled during active COVID-19. The CDR3 protein is CASSVRGDTQYF. DNA for the CDR3: TGTGCCAGCAGTGTACGAGGAGATACGCAGTATTTT.